The 13 T cell receptor beta chains below come from one sample, sequenced in a study of Tregs in tolerant kidney transplant recipients. The nonmyeloablative bone marrow transplants came from related graft donors, with transient mixed chimerism. Data came from immunoSEQ multiplex PCR; TCRdb stores just in-frame clones and leaves some out. The sample table sets out around 10,000 clones. The sample consisted of CD8+ T cells from blood (PBMCs), taken 24 months after the transplant. These TCRs come from a human patient who received a combined kidney and bone marrow transplant. The T cells may come from the graft donor.

Concerning this clone: The read terminates 3 residues before the CDR3 end, so the remaining end is supplied by the germline J gene. This chain connects TRBV11-2 to TRBJ2-7; 10 bases agree with TRBD1. Germline V gene data show CDR1 as SGHAT and CDR2 as FQNNGV. V gave up 5 bases and J gave up 1 base; unmatched junction bases: 5. This CDR3 has 15 amino acids. CDR3 DNA, as far as it was read: TGTGCCAGCAGCCTACCGGGACAGGGGTCCTACGAG. Residues: CASSLPGQGSYE. The whole CDR3 region reads CASSLPGQGSYEQYF.

For this clone: The read stops 3 residues short of the end of the CDR3; the missing end is completed from the germline J gene. The rearrangement uses TRBV18 and TRBJ2-1, with a weak D call TRBD1 (7 bases). The V end lost 3 bases, the J end lost 1 base, and 16 bases lay between the germline ends. Looked up from germline, CDR1 is KGHSH and CDR2 is LQKENI. The CDR3 spans 17 residues. The sequenced part of the CDR3 DNA is TGTGCCAGCTCACCTCTAGACAGGGCGGGGTCCTACAATGAG. Its translation is CASSPLDRAGSYNE. The full CDR3 protein is CASSPLDRAGSYNEQFF.

Comment on this clone: The observed sequence ends 3 residues before the CDR3 terminus, with the missing tail filled in from the germline J gene. The chain links TRBV23-1 to TRBJ2-7, with 11 bases fitting TRBD1. TRBV23-1 is filed as an ORF, its function uncertain. The V and J ends lost 4 bases and 4 bases, in that order; junction bases with no gene match: 6. This CDR3 region has 15 residues. CDR3 sequence reads: CASSRSDRGRYEQYF. The CDR3 DNA, read in part, is TGCGCCAGCAGTCGATCGGACAGGGGGCGTTACGAG.

To note about this clone: The read comes to an end 3 residues before the CDR3 does, leaving the germline J gene to fill in the end. This chain links TRBV30 with TRBJ1-4; TRBD1 matches at 8 bases. The germline gives CDR1 GTSNPN, CDR2 SVGIG (reference sequence). The CDR3 totals 13 residues. Trimming removed 1 base from V and 6 bases from J; junction bases left unmatched: 1. The CDR3 sequence: CAWSGGQDEKLFF. Incomplete CDR3 DNA: TGTGCCTGGAGTGGGGGACAGGATGAAAAA.

Points on this clone: The CDR3 is cut off 3 residues early in the read; its end comes from the germline J gene. The chain links TRBV6-2 or TRBV6-3 to TRBJ2-7; no reliable D call. CDR3 length: 12 residues. The germline CDR1 and CDR2 sequences are MNHEY and SVGEGT. With 2 bases removed from V and 5 bases from J, the gap between germline ends came to 7 bases. The CDR3 sequence is CASSYSSNEQYF. CDR3 bases read: TGTGCCAGCAGTTACAGTAGCAACGAG.

As regards this clone: The DNA ends 3 residues before the CDR3 does, and the rest of the CDR3 is filled in from the germline J gene. The chain uses TRBV2 and TRBJ2-3, with TRBD2 matching 9 bases. The junction had 3 bases not matched to a gene; V was cut back by 2 bases and J by 0 bases. The length of the CDR3 is 16 residues. CDR1 and CDR2 (germline): SNHLY, FYNNEI. This CDR3 is CASSEWTSESTDTQYF. The DNA read from the CDR3 is TGTGCCAGCAGTGAATGGACTAGCGAGAGCACAGATACG.

Remarks on this clone: The read finishes 3 residues shy of the CDR3 end, and the germline J gene is used to complete it. The J gene is TRBJ2-5, the V gene TRBV4-1; D may be TRBD2 (6 bases). The germline gives CDR1 MGHRA, CDR2 YSYEKL. Trimming took 1 base from V and 5 from J, leaving 17 bases between them. CDR3 length: 16 amino acids. The CDR3 bases that were read are TGCGCCAGCAGCCAAGTCCGGGACTCCAGAGGGGAGACC. Its protein product is CASSQVRDSRGET. The CDR3, in full, reads CASSQVRDSRGETQYF.

The part of the CDR3 DNA that was read is TGCGCCAGCAGCTCGCCGGGACAGGGGTCAGATACG. Its protein is CASSSPGQGSDT. The whole CDR3 sequence reads CASSSPGQGSDTQYF. The chain combines TRBV5-1 with TRBJ2-3; 10 nucleotides match TRBD1. The CDR3 extends 3 residues past the end of the read, so its final part is completed from the germline J gene. Germline CDR1 and CDR2: SGHRS and YFSETQ. Trimming took 3 bases from V and 4 from J; bases not matched to a gene: 5. This CDR3 has 15 amino acids.

Worth noting for this clone: The CDR3 extends 3 residues past the end of the read, so its final part is completed from the germline J gene. The V call is TRBV20-1, the J call TRBJ2-1, with 9 bases matching TRBD2. With 0 bases clipped from V and 4 bases from J, the junction kept 10 bases outside the gene matches. The CDR3 contains 17 residues. Germline V gene lookup returns CDR1 DFQATT and CDR2 SNEGSKA (reference sequence). Partial CDR3 DNA: TGCAGTGCTAGAGATCGTGGGGGACTAGCTATATACAATGAG. Translating gives CSARDRGGLAIYNE. The full CDR3 protein reads CSARDRGGLAIYNEQFF.

Comments on this clone: The CDR3 end lies 3 residues beyond the end of the read and is filled in from the germline J gene. The chain uses TRBV12-3 or TRBV12-4 and TRBJ2-7; TRBD2 matches at 8 bases. The V segment lost 5 bases and the J segment 3 bases; nucleotides outside the gene matches: 12. The CDR3 is 16 residues long. CDR3 amino acids: CASSRGEVAGFYEQYF. CDR3 DNA (partial): TGTGCCAGCAGTAGGGGGGAGGTAGCGGGGTTCTACGAG.

As regards this clone: The CDR3 end is not reached by the read, which stops 3 residues before it; the germline J gene fills it in. This rearrangement joins TRBV4-2 to TRBJ2-3; TRBD2 might be the D (5 bases). Per the germline V gene, CDR1 is LGHNA and CDR2 is YNFKEQ. This CDR3 comprises 16 residues. V lost 0 bases and J lost 0, with 10 bases in between. The CDR3 protein is CASSQDEGGSTDTQYF. The sequenced part of the CDR3 DNA is TGTGCCAGCAGCCAAGATGAGGGCGGGAGCACAGATACG.

Details on this clone: The read halts 3 residues ahead of the CDR3 end, with the missing end drawn from the germline J gene. The J gene is TRBJ2-7, the V gene TRBV20-1, with 7 bases aligning to TRBD1. The CDR3 is 15 residues long. Germline CDR1 and CDR2: DFQATT and SNEGSKA (reference sequence). The ends lost 1 base at V and 0 bases at J; junction bases unmatched: 6. The CDR3 sequence: CSARVMGTASYEQYF. The sequenced part of the CDR3 DNA is TGCAGTGCTAGAGTGATGGGGACAGCCTCCTACGAG.

With respect to this clone: The CDR3 end is not reached by the read, which stops 3 residues before it; the germline J gene fills it in. V is TRBV7-9 and J is TRBJ2-1, with TRBD1 identical over 11 bases. Germline trimming cut 5 bases from V and 5 bases from J; bases unmatched to any gene: 5. The CDR3 is made up of 15 amino acids. CDR1 is SEHNR and CDR2 is FQNEAQ in the germline V gene (reference sequence). CDR3 sequence reads: CASSGDRGFHNEQFF. The sequenced CDR3 bases are TGTGCCAGCAGCGGGGACAGGGGGTTTCACAATGAG.